This T cell receptor beta chain was recovered during a study of response to subunit inactivated influenza vaccine. Findings and limits, study-wide: Authors suggested each seasonal flu vaccination may recruit only limited numbers of new T cells.

MiXCR, run by TCRdb on the RT-PCR reads, gives a single entry per CDR3 protein. The data contain hundreds of thousands of distinct CDR3 sequences, approximately 15% of them singletons. This clonotype came up a few times. What it binds is not known. CDR3 length: 17 amino acids. Germline assignment: CDR1 SGHTA and CDR2 FQGNSA. J was trimmed by 4 bases and V by 5 bases; bases with no gene match: 12. The gene calls are TRBV7-2 and TRBJ2-2, with TRBD2 identical over 8 bases. This TCR was recovered from a man in his fifties who received an inactivated influenza vaccine. The specimen comprised PBMCs from blood, sampled 14 to 15 days before vaccination. CDR3 coding DNA: TGTGCCAGCAGCCCGGTGGGGGGTAGCGGGATCACCGGGGAGCTGTTTTTT. As protein: CASSPVGGSGITGELFF.